Included here is one TCR beta chain sequence, with context. What it recognizes is unknown. This was a survey-level run. Repertoires were generated with immunoSEQ multiplex PCR, while TCRdb's copy carries only in-frame clones and drops some. The top ten clones hold under 3.5% of a sample with roughly 64,000 clones, roughly nine tenths of them seen once. Trimming removed 3 bases from V and 2 bases from J; junction bases left unmatched: 8. This CDR3 contains 16 residues. Germline V gene sequence: CDR1 ENHRY, CDR2 SYGVKD. The data were obtained in a study of pediatric ulcerative colitis. Regarding the study as a whole: Blood samples from two patients yielded substantially fewer templates and were excluded from blood-rectal overlap analysis. A couple of rectal CDR3 clonotypes occurred in all ulcerative colitis patients.

The sequence was obtained from a boy aged 5-17 years with severe ulcerative colitis. This chain uses TRBV10-3 with TRBJ2-7; 9 bases match TRBD1. Sequenced material: blood. The CDR3 spells CAISDRDRVPTYEQYF. The CDR3 DNA follows: TGTGCCATCAGTGACCGGGACAGGGTCCCCACCTACGAGCAGTACTTC.